The clone carrying this TCR beta chain appeared once. The V and J ends lost 2 bases and 0 bases respectively, with 15 bases between them. The CDR3 is 17 amino acids. The V gene's germline CDR1 is KGHSH and CDR2 LQKENI. As handled by the study authors: Amplified reference gene primers provided the basis for estimating nucleated cell counts. Clones were sequenced by immunoSEQ multiplex PCR, and TCRdb holds only the in-frame ones, with some missing. From that table come the V and J calls and clone size; the DNA was used to work out D and trimming. The sample contains tens of thousands of clones, 84% of which appear only once. This record belongs to a study of blood T cell repertoires in COVID-19. Turning to the study itself: Samples taken during acute and convalescent COVID-19 were collected in the United States, Italy and Spain. PBMCs, B-cell-depleted T cells, or T cells were the source of the cDNA or gDNA that made up the material.

This receptor was taken from a man in his fifties or sixties with acute or convalescent COVID-19. Sample: peripheral blood. The genes are TRBV18 and TRBJ2-3; D is perhaps TRBD2 (6 bases). The CDR3 region has the DNA TGTGCCAGCTCACCAAATTTGGGCGGGGCTAGCACAGATACGCAGTATTTT. This encodes CASSPNLGGASTDTQYF.